The 24 T cell receptor beta chains below all came from one sample that was sequenced in a study of blood T cells in healthy people across ages. The second PCR ran roughly 6 to 11 cycles with a sample-barcoded 5' primer and J-beta primers. TCRdb passed the 5' RACE reads through MiXCR, listing each CDR3 protein once. The repertoire has 550,000 to 650,000 distinct CDR3 sequences, about 30% of them found once; the top ten carry about 15%. Sequenced material: blood. The receptor source for this set is a woman aged 80 or over in good health.

This clonotype was recorded at least ten times. V is TRBV7-3 and J is TRBJ2-3; possibly TRBD1 or TRBD2 for D (5 bases each). V lost 2 bases and J lost 5, with 14 bases in between. Germline V gene data show CDR1 as SGHTA and CDR2 as FQGTGA. The CDR3 runs 15 residues. The CDR3 protein is CASSLRGARVDTQYF. In DNA, the CDR3 is TGTGCCAGCAGCTTACGAGGGGCTAGGGTAGATACGCAGTATTTT.

The chain has TRBV7-2 and TRBJ2-5; D uncertain. Trimming cost V 5 bases and J 11 bases, with 18 bases left between them. Per germline, CDR1 SGHTA and CDR2 FQGNSA. The length of the CDR3 is 13 residues. In DNA, the CDR3 is TGTGCCAGCAGCCCCGACAAGTACAATGAGCAGTACTTC. Translated: CASSPDKYNEQYF.

The chain joins TRBV6-4 to TRBJ2-7; D may be TRBD2 (6 bases). The CDR3 consists of 14 residues. V lost 6 bases and J 7 bases, leaving 19 bases between the germline ends. CDR1 MRHNA and CDR2 SNTAGT come from the germline V gene. CDR3 residues: CASRESGSYDEQYF. Here the CDR3 DNA reads TGTGCCAGCAGAGAAAGCGGGTCCTACGATGAGCAGTACTTC.

This clonotype was seen many times. This sequence joins TRBV5-1 and TRBJ2-7; D might be TRBD2 (5 bases). V shed 4 bases and J shed 3 bases, with 14 bases lying between them. The CDR3 has 14 amino acids. The V gene's germline CDR1 is SGHRS and CDR2 YFSETQ. CDR3 sequence (DNA): TGCGCCAGCAGCCTATACAGCGAGGGCTACGAGCAGTACTTC. Its protein product is CASSLYSEGYEQYF.

In its sample, this clonotype was seen many times. This chain links TRBV5-1 with TRBJ1-1, with 9 positions matching TRBD1. V was pared by 4 bases and J by 2 bases, with 3 bases of the junction left unmatched. Looked up from germline, CDR1 is SGHRS and CDR2 is YFSETQ. The CDR3 consists of 14 residues. The CDR3 DNA reads TGCGCCAGCAGCCAGACAGGGGGAAACACTGAAGCTTTCTTT. It specifies CASSQTGGNTEAFF. Supplemented by reference TRBV5-1 and TRBJ1-1, the full variable domain reads KAGVTQTPRYLIKTRGQQVTLSCSPISGHRSVSWYQQTPGQGLQFLFEYFSETQRNKGNFPGRFSGRQFSNSRSEMNVSTLELGDSALYLCASSQTGGNTEAFFGQGTRLTVV.

At least ten counts were recorded for this clonotype. CDR3 bases: TGCGCCAGCAGCTTGGATCGAGGGGGCAAGGACGAGCAGTACTTC. Translation gives CASSLDRGGKDEQYF. The gene calls are TRBV5-1 and TRBJ2-7; 7 positions agree with TRBD1. This CDR3 comprises 15 residues. V dropped 0 bases and J dropped 5; count of bases not matched to a gene: 8. Per the germline V gene, CDR1 is SGHRS and CDR2 is YFSETQ.

At least ten counts were recorded for this clonotype. The chain is built from TRBV12-3 or TRBV12-4 and TRBJ1-6, with D perhaps matching TRBD1 (5 bases). Trimming removed 6 bases from V and 7 bases from J, with 16 bases in between. CDR3 size: 15 residues. The CDR3 reads CASSLGRVGNSPLHF. The CDR3 DNA follows: TGTGCCAGCAGCCTCGGCAGGGTCGGGAATTCACCCCTCCACTTT.

Concerning this clonotype itself: Sequence at one end of the junction differs from germline and may be a read error. This chain links TRBV15 with TRBJ2-5, with D possibly matching TRBD2 (7 bases). This CDR3 contains 15 residues. Germline V lookup: CDR1 LNHNV, CDR2 YYDKDF (reference sequence). CDR3 DNA: TGTGCCACCAGCAGAGGCGGGGGCCCGCAAGAAACCCGGTACTTC. Its translation is CATSRGGGPQETRYF.

To note about this clonotype: Germline is not matched at one junction end, which may reflect a read error. The chain couples TRBV11-2 to TRBJ2-5; D is undetermined. Germline loops: CDR1 SGHAT, CDR2 FQNNGV. CDR3 length equals 15 residues. CDR3 region: CACSSSPTRTETQYF. The CDR3 DNA reads as TGTGCCTGCAGCTCCTCCCCGACCAGAACAGAGACCCAGTACTTC.

At least ten counts were recorded for this clonotype. The chain links TRBV9 to TRBJ2-7; 9 nucleotides line up with TRBD2. CDR1 is SGDLS, CDR2 YYNGEE, per germline. This CDR3 has 15 amino acids. Trimming at V came to 0 bases and at J to 5 bases, leaving 6 bases not matched to a gene. Here the CDR3 reads CASSVAASGADEQYF. DNA of the CDR3: TGTGCCAGCAGCGTAGCGGCTAGCGGGGCGGACGAGCAGTACTTC.

This clonotype was found many times. The chain has TRBV20-1 and TRBJ2-1, with 7 bases identical to TRBD2. Looked up from germline, CDR1 is DFQATT and CDR2 is SNEGSKA (reference sequence). This CDR3 region has 15 residues. Unmatched junction bases numbered 12, after V lost 5 bases and J lost 5 bases. CDR3 nucleotides: TGCAGTGCTGACCCCGGGACTAACGGTAACAATGAGCAGTTCTTC. It is translated as CSADPGTNGNNEQFF.

This clonotype came up many times. CDR3 residues: CSARDKGLNTEAFF. Written as DNA, the CDR3 is TGCAGTGCTAGAGATAAGGGATTAAACACTGAAGCTTTCTTT. This rearrangement joins TRBV20-1 to TRBJ1-1; D is unclear. CDR1 and CDR2 (germline): DFQATT, SNEGSKA (reference sequence). CDR3 length equals 14 residues. The V gene lost 0 bases and the J gene lost 2 bases, with 10 bases spanning the gap.

This clonotype was detected ten times or more. V is TRBV20-1 and J is TRBJ2-5; 7 nucleotides line up with TRBD1. The junction had 11 bases not matched to a gene; V was cut back by 6 bases and J by 1 base. Germline CDR1 is DFQATT and CDR2 is SNEGSKA (reference sequence). The CDR3 covers 15 residues. The CDR3 is CSAAPPNRGQETQYF. For the CDR3, the DNA is TGCAGTGCAGCGCCGCCGAACAGGGGCCAAGAGACCCAGTACTTC.

The chain combines TRBV9 with TRBJ2-7; possibly TRBD2 for D (7 bases). V gave up 4 bases and J gave up 3 bases, with 23 bases separating them. The CDR3 extends over 17 amino acids. Germline CDR1 is SGDLS and CDR2 is YYNGEE. CDR3 DNA: TGTGCCAGCAGCCCCCTGGGGGGGGGCGAAGGTCACTACGAGCAGTACTTC. This sequence encodes CASSPLGGGEGHYEQYF.

This clonotype occurred a few times. A read error may account for a junction end that differs from germline. The V call is TRBV5-1, the J call TRBJ2-3; TRBD2 matches 7 bases. The CDR3 covers 14 residues. The germline V gene encodes CDR1 SGHRS and CDR2 YFSETQ. In DNA form, the CDR3 reads TGCGCCAGCAGCAGGAGCGGGGCCACAGATGCGCAGTATTTT. It codes for CASSRSGATDAQYF.

V is TRBV29-1 and J is TRBJ2-3; D gene unclear. CDR1 and CDR2 from the germline V gene are SQVTM and ANQGSEA. The CDR3 consists of 14 residues. V was clipped by 1 base and J by 5 bases, with 13 bases between them. For the CDR3, the DNA is TGCAGCGTTGAAGGCAGAAACCGAGGAGATACGCAGTATTTT. Its protein is CSVEGRNRGDTQYF.

This clonotype was counted between two and nine times. The V gene is TRBV4-3, the J gene TRBJ2-5, with D maybe TRBD2 (5 bases). The germline V and J ends were trimmed by 0 bases and 5 bases, with 16 bases remaining between them. CDR3 length equals 16 residues. From germline, CDR1 is LGHNA and CDR2 YSLEER. The CDR3 loop reads CASSQDRAGPGETQYF. The CDR3 DNA follows: TGCGCCAGCAGCCAAGATAGGGCGGGCCCTGGGGAGACCCAGTACTTC.

This clonotype was seen repeatedly, ten times or more. This chain links TRBV12-3 or TRBV12-4 with TRBJ2-7, with D maybe TRBD1 (6 bases). The CDR3 is 14 residues long. Trimming removed 4 bases from V and 5 bases from J, with 15 bases in between. CDR3 sequence (DNA): TGTGCCAGCAGTTCTACAGGGATGATCAACGAGCAGTACTTC. Its protein is CASSSTGMINEQYF.

The sample holds many counts of this clonotype. V usage is TRBV29-1 and J usage is TRBJ1-4, with D hard to call. The germline V and J ends were trimmed by 4 bases and 10 bases, with 7 bases remaining between them. Germline V gene sequence: CDR1 SQVTM, CDR2 ANQGSEA. The CDR3 covers 10 residues. The chain's CDR3 is CSVGIGKLFF. The CDR3 nucleotides are TGCAGCGTTGGTATTGGAAAACTGTTTTTT.

This clonotype showed up just a few times. V and J are TRBV28 and TRBJ1-5; D may be TRBD1 (5 bases). Trimming shortened V by 3 bases and J by 6 bases, and 9 bases separated the two germline ends. The CDR3 covers 13 residues. From germline, CDR1 is MDHEN and CDR2 SYDVKM. The CDR3 DNA reads TGTGCCAGCAGTTTCGGGGGGATTCAGCCCCAGCATTTT. Translation: CASSFGGIQPQHF.

A note on this clonotype: Being one base from a much bigger clone, this may be a read error. V gene TRBV3-1 combines with J gene TRBJ2-5; D not certain. The CDR3 loop spans 15 amino acids. Germline CDR1 is LGHDT and CDR2 is YNNKEL (reference sequence). The CDR3 DNA reads as TGTGCCAGCAGCCAAGAAGCTAGGAGCCAAGAGGCCCAGTACTTC. Protein product: CASSQEARSQEAQYF.

This clonotype was seen more than once but under ten times. A much larger clone differs from this one at a single base, so this may be a read error. The chain carries TRBV7-6 and TRBJ2-4; D remains unclear. The J call could be wrong; TRBJ2-5 is a better fit for the DNA end. Germline assignment: CDR1 SGHVS and CDR2 FNYEAQ. This CDR3 comprises 13 residues. CDR3 protein: CAGSHSRKETQYF. The CDR3 DNA reads as TGTGCCGGCAGCCACTCGCGGAAAGAGACCCAGTACTTC.

This clonotype is medium-sized by share. The chain is built from TRBV11-2 and TRBJ2-7; the match to TRBD1 covers 12 bases. Germline trimming cut 5 bases from V and 4 bases from J; bases unmatched to any gene: 3. Germline CDR1 reads SGHAT; CDR2 reads FQNNGV. The CDR3 runs to 14 residues. The CDR3: CASSRGQGAYEQYF. CDR3 DNA: TGTGCCAGCAGCCGGGGACAGGGGGCTTACGAGCAGTACTTC.

In regard to this clonotype: A clone one base away is much larger, so this may be a read error. V is TRBV6-1 and J is TRBJ1-2; D gene ambiguous. Germline loops: CDR1 MNHNS, CDR2 SASEGT. The CDR3 has 13 amino acids. The CDR3 protein is CAGSEARFYGYTF. CDR3 nucleotides: TGTGCCGGCAGTGAAGCACGGTTCTATGGCTACACCTTC.